The rows below give T cell receptor beta chains drawn from one sample of a study of blood T cell repertoires in COVID-19. The method was immunoSEQ multiplex PCR; TCRdb's version includes in-frame clones alone and lacks a portion of them. The sample holds some 380,000 clones, about 90% seen once. The material sequenced was peripheral blood. The receptors were sampled from a man aged 18-30 years with active or convalescent COVID-19. The CDR3 runs from the conserved cysteine through the conserved F or W. D genes are given only for firm matches. Rows give clone size only sometimes, using once, few, many, or a class for an expanded clone.

>13|TRBJ1-1|TRBV27|TRBD1|-
TGTGCCAGCAGCAAGACAGGGGTTACTGAAGCTTTCTTT
CASSKTGVTEAFF
>15|TRBJ1-4|TRBV4-2|-|-
TGTGCCAGCAGCCAAGAGCTGACTACGGATGAAAAACTGTTTTTT
CASSQELTTDEKLFF
>13|TRBJ1-1|TRBV12-3/TRBV12-4|-|once
TGTGCCAGCAGTCCCCAGTGGAACACTGAAGCTTTCTTT
CASSPQWNTEAFF
>15|TRBJ1-5|TRBV18|TRBD1|-
TGTGCCAGCTCACTGACAGGGGCTGGCAATCAGCCCCAGCATTTT
CASSLTGAGNQPQHF
>11|TRBJ2-1|TRBV6-5|-|-
TGTGCCAGTGACAATTACAATGAGCAGTTCTTC
CASDNYNEQFF
>14|TRBJ1-5|TRBV18|-|-
TGTGCCAGCTCACCGAAATTAACAGATCAGCCCCAGCATTTT
CASSPKLTDQPQHF
>15|TRBJ2-3|TRBV9|TRBD2|-
TGTGCCAGCAGCGCCAGCGGGGGGGACACAGATACGCAGTATTTT
CASSASGGDTDTQYF
>16|TRBJ1-3|TRBV15|-|-
TGTGCCACCAGCAAGGTAGTCACGGGAGGAGGAAACACCATATATTTT
CATSKVVTGGGNTIYF
>12|TRBJ2-6|TRBV5-1|-|-
TGCGCCAGCAGCTTGATTAGCCTCGTGCTGACTTTC
CASSLISLVLTF
>16|TRBJ1-3|TRBV18|-|once
TGTGCCAGCTCACCCTCTAGACTGCCCTCTGGAAACACCATATATTTT
CASSPSRLPSGNTIYF
>15|TRBJ2-1|TRBV9|TRBD2|-
TGTGCCAGCAGCGTACATAGCGGGAGGCACAATGAGCAGTTCTTC
CASSVHSGRHNEQFF
>17|TRBJ2-3|TRBV3-1/TRBV3-2|TRBD2|-
TGTGCCAGCAGCGAAGTTTCGGCGGGGGGGCCCGCAGATACGCAGTATTTT
CASSEVSAGGPADTQYF
>15|TRBJ1-2|TRBV5-8|TRBD1|-
TGTGCCAGCAGCTCGGGACAGGGGGCCTTTTTCGGCTACACCTTC
CASSSGQGAFFGYTF
>14|TRBJ2-1|TRBV27|TRBD1|-
TGTGCCAGCAGTTTCAGACAGGGGGCCCATGAGCAGTTCTTC
CASSFRQGAHEQFF
>18|TRBJ2-1|TRBV3-1/TRBV3-2|TRBD2|-
TGTGCCAGCAGCCAAGGACTAGCGGGGGCCGGCTCCTACAATGAGCAGTTCTTC
CASSQGLAGAGSYNEQFF